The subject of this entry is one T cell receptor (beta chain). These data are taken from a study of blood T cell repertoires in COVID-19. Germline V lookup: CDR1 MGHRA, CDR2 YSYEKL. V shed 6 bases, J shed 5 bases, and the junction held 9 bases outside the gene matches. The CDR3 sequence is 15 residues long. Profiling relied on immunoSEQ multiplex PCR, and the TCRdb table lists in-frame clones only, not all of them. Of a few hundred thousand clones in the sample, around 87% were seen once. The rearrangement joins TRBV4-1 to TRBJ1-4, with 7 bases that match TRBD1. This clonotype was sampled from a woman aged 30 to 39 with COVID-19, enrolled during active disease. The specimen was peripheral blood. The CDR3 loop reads CASRPAGTENEKLFF. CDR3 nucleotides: TGCGCCAGCAGGCCCGCCGGGACAGAGAATGAAAAACTGTTTTTT.